This T cell receptor (beta chain) was sequenced for a study of blood T cell repertoires in COVID-19 (dated by TCRdb to the early 2020s). Looking at the study overall: Samples from collaborators originated in the United States, Italy and Spain and spanned both the acute and convalescent phases of COVID-19. Nearly every sample came with metadata listing a de-identified subject ID, COVID-19 status, age in years and sex. The prospective study material was composed of cDNA or gDNA derived from T cells, B-cell-depleted T cells, or PBMCs. The repertoires were released in a freely available public database meant as a resource for research on the immune response to SARS-CoV-2. Subjects who had been exposed to COVID-19, were actively infected with it, or had recovered from it provided the deeply sampled blood TCRbeta repertoires that made up the dataset. Where available, HLA class I and class II types were taken from metadata supplied by the sample provider and were not determined by assay-based typing. The samples were drawn from the first 160 participants of the ongoing ImmuneRACE study and from 1,200 or so subjects provided by 6 global collaborators. The study at large found these results: The quantity of clinical and demographic metadata differed by source and by participant and was supplied without curation.

Collaborating institutions collected whole blood in K2EDTA tubes following their own protocols. For TCRbeta analysis, collaborator samples were shipped as frozen whole blood, as isolated PBMCs, or as DNA extracted from either sample type. The immunoSEQ Assay, a bias-controlled multiplex PCR, was used to amplify TCRbeta CDR3 regions from genomic DNA. Regarding the original processing steps: The number of nucleated cells in each sample was estimated by amplification of reference gene primers within the assay. Sequence reads were collapsed and filtered to measure the absolute abundance of every unique TCRbeta CDR3 rearrangement. For each sample, productive Simpson clonality was calculated as the square root of Simpson's diversity index across productive rearrangements. The immuneACCESS repertoire file appears here via TCRdb, limited to in-frame rearrangements. These files lack a portion of the clones; in checked studies, under half of the deficit traces to unresolved V genes, and the cause of the others is not known. The V and J calls and clone size come from that table; D and trimming were worked out from the DNA. This sample comprises approximately 350,000 clones, roughly 90% of them detected only once. The ten largest clones take up more than 1% of the sample.

Counted from cysteine to phenylalanine, this CDR3 has 18 amino acids. CDR3 DNA is the only sequence kept; it has 54 bases, read in frame from the first base. Sequences MDHEN (CDR1) and SYDVKM (CDR2) are obtained from the germline V gene. At the junction V is shortened by 4 bases and J by 2 bases; bases outside the gene matches: 13. For this clone: Its antigen remains undetermined. No base qualities exist here, and no much larger clone lies one base off it.

This receptor was obtained from a man in his forties or fifties with acute or convalescent COVID-19. The chain is made from TRBV28 and TRBJ1-2; 10 junctional bases match TRBD1. The sample was peripheral blood. CDR3 region: CASSSVRTGQGINYGYTF. The DNA sequence follows: TGTGCCAGCAGTTCCGTACGTACGGGACAGGGGATAAACTATGGCTACACCTTC.